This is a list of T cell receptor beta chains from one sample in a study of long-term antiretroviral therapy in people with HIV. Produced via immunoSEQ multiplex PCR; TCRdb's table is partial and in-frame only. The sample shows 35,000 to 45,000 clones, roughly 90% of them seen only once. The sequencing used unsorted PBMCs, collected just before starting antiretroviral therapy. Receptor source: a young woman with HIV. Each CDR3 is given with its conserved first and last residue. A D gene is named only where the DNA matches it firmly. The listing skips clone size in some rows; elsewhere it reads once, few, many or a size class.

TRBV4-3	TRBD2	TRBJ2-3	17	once	TGCGCCAGCAGCCAGGAGGTTAGCGGGAGGATGGCAGATACGCAGTATTTT	CASSQEVSGRMADTQYF
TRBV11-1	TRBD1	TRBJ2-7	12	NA	TGTGCCAGCAGCGACAGGGCCTACGAGCAGTACTTC	CASSDRAYEQYF
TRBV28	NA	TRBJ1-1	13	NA	TGTGCCAGCAGTTTTGGCAGGAACACTGAAGCTTTCTTT	CASSFGRNTEAFF
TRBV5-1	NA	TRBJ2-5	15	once	TGCGCCAGCAGCTTGAGGGACTTGGGACAAGAGACCCAGTACTTC	CASSLRDLGQETQYF
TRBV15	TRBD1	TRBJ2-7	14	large	TGTGCCACCAGCAGCGGACAGGGCTACTACGAGCAGTACTTC	CATSSGQGYYEQYF
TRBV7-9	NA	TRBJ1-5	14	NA	TGTGCCAGCAGCGCCCTAGGGCCCGGCCAGCCCCAGCATTTT	CASSALGPGQPQHF
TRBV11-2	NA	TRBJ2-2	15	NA	TGTGCCAGCAGCTTTACAGGTTTGGGCACCGGGGAGCTGTTTTTT	CASSFTGLGTGELFF
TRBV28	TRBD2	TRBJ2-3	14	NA	TGTGCCAGCAGGTTGGCTAGCGGGACCCCTCTACAGTATTTT	CASRLASGTPLQYF
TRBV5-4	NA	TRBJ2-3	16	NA	TGTGCCAGCAGCCGGCCGGACGGGAGTCGCACAGATACGCAGTATTTT	CASSRPDGSRTDTQYF
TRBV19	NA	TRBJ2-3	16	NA	TGTGCCAGTAGTACAGGCCTTGAGCGCCTAACAGATACGCAGTATTTT	CASSTGLERLTDTQYF
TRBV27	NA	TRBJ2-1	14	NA	TGTGCCAGCAGTTTTTTGAGGACTTACAATGAGCAGTTCTTC	CASSFLRTYNEQFF
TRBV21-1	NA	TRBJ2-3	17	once	TGTGCCCCACAAACACGGGACCACGAGAATGGCACAGATACGCAGTATTTT	CAPQTRDHENGTDTQYF
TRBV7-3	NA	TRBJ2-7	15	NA	TGTGCCAGCAGCTCGACGGCGGATCTGCGCTACGAGCAGTACTTC	CASSSTADLRYEQYF
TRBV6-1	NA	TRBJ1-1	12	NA	TGTGCCAGCAGTGTCAGGGGCACTGAAGCTTTCTTT	CASSVRGTEAFF
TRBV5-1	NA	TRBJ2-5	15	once	TGCGCCAGCAGCTTTACAGGGGGGGGAATGGAGACCCAGTACTTC	CASSFTGGGMETQYF
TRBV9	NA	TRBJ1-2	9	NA	TGTGCCAGCAGCGCCGAGGGCCCGTTC	CASSAEGPF
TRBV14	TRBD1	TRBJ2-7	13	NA	TGTGCCAGCAGCCCGGGACAGGGGCGTGAGCAGTACTTC	CASSPGQGREQYF
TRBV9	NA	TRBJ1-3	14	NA	TGTGCCAGCAGCGTACAGGGCTCTGGAAACACCATATATTTT	CASSVQGSGNTIYF
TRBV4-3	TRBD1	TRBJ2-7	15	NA	TGCGCCAGCAGCCAAGAGGGGACAGGCTCCTACGAGCAGTACTTC	CASSQEGTGSYEQYF
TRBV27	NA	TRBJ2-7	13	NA	TGTGCCAGCAGTTTAGGTCTAGTCTCCGAGCAGTACTTC	CASSLGLVSEQYF
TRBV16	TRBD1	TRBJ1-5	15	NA	TGTGCCAGCAGCCAACGGGGACAGTCCGGACGGCCCCAGCATTTT	CASSQRGQSGRPQHF
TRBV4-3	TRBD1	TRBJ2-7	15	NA	TGCGCCAGCAGCCAAGGGGCGACAGGGGGCTGGGAGCAGTACTTC	CASSQGATGGWEQYF